The table lists the clone carrying this T cell receptor beta chain with many counts. Its antigen is undetermined. TCR beta CDR3 region amplification was performed from RNA transcripts. During a first-round RT-PCR of the TCR CDR3, the HTBI primer set was used. TCRdb reprocessed the multiplex PCR reads with MiXCR, giving one entry per CDR3 protein. The sample lists more than 500,000 distinct CDR3 sequences, roughly a sixth seen once, with roughly 29% in the top ten. The CDR3 covers 14 residues. The V gene end was trimmed by 4 bases and the J gene end by 4 bases; junction bases not matched to a gene: 5. Germline assignment: CDR1 SGHRS and CDR2 YFSETQ. This specimen comes from a study of T cells in Graves' hyperthyroidism and ophthalmopathy. Findings and caveats of the study: A median roughly 6.6 months before onset, the model predicted ophthalmopathy.

Among ophthalmopathy patients, the Clinical Activity Score reached at least 3, the NOSPECS grade reached at least 4, and duration remained under 3 months. Uncontrolled infection, other autoimmune disease, pregnancy or lactation led to exclusion. The TCR was taken from a woman in her twenties or thirties with Graves' ophthalmopathy. The sample consisted of blood. V is TRBV5-1 and J is TRBJ2-3, with 8 bases lining up with TRBD2. Written as DNA, the CDR3 is TGCGCCAGCAGCGTAGCGGGATCGGCAGATACGCAGTATTTT. Protein: CASSVAGSADTQYF.